The source of this TCR beta chain is a study of CD8 T cells in Susac syndrome. Reverse transcription of roughly 0.45 to 1 ug RNA was carried out with random hexamers. The amplification used immunoSEQ multiplex PCR on TCR beta CDR3; it spanned 54 Vbeta and 13 Jbeta. MiXCR was run by TCRdb on the immunoSEQ multiplex PCR reads, yielding one entry per CDR3 protein. In the table there are 110,000 to 150,000 distinct CDR3 sequences, around 95% of which are singletons. The sequencing sample was made of CD4+ T cells from PBMCs. The clonotype comes from a human donor with Susac syndrome.

DNA for the CDR3: TGTGCCAGCAGCGAACAACAGGGAATGAAGTACTTC. Translation: CASSEQQGMKYF. J is TRBJ2-5 and V is TRBV28, with D possibly TRBD1 on 6 matching bases. Per the germline V gene, CDR1 is MDHEN and CDR2 is SYDVKM. This CDR3 has 12 amino acids. With 6 bases removed from V and 12 bases from J, the gap between germline ends came to 17 bases.